The clone carrying this TCR beta chain occurred once. Its matching antigen is unknown. The sample comes from a study of cytomegalovirus exposure and HLA in healthy donors. Study-level results: One later analysis, an examination of the 100 to 150 validation repertoires, found that first-cohort TCR clusters tended to co-occur in them. Most TCR sequences showed up rarely, but some public TCRs showed up in many donors.

Libraries were prepared by immunoSEQ multiplex PCR; TCRdb keeps only in-frame clonotypes and omits some of them. The data contain 45,000 to 65,000 clones, 90% of them singletons. The sample comprised PBMCs. This receptor was taken from a young man in good health and CMV-seronegative.

The CDR3 DNA reads as TGTGCCAGTACCATGGGCCTAGCGGGCACAGATACGCAGTATTTT. Translating it yields CASTMGLAGTDTQYF. The chain uses TRBV19 and TRBJ2-3, with 7 bases that match TRBD2. CDR1 is LNHDA and CDR2 is SQIVND in the germline V gene (reference sequence). The V and J ends lost 7 bases and 1 base, in that order; junction bases with no gene match: 8. This CDR3 region has 15 residues.